Shown below are 4 T cell receptor beta chains from a single sample sequenced in a study of blood T cell repertoires in COVID-19. Some clones are missing from TCRdb's copy, which holds only in-frame ones; the method was immunoSEQ multiplex PCR. The data show a few hundred thousand clones, about 88% seen once. Sequencing used PBMCs or T cells enriched from blood (not recorded which). These receptors originate from a woman in her forties or fifties who had been exposed to COVID-19.

V and J are TRBV5-4 and TRBJ1-1; D is unresolved. This CDR3 is built from 13 residues. V was clipped by 4 bases and J by 7 bases, with 14 bases between them. The germline V gene encodes CDR1 SGHNT and CDR2 YYREEE (reference sequence). The CDR3 nucleotides read TGTGCCAGCAGCATGTTTGGTGGGCATGAAGCTTTCTTT. Its protein is CASSMFGGHEAFF.

This clone was found a few times. The chain couples TRBV25-1 to TRBJ1-4; 8 bases fit TRBD1. The germline V gene encodes CDR1 MGHDK and CDR2 SYGVNS. The V and J ends lost 6 bases and 7 bases, in that order; junction bases with no gene match: 4. The CDR3 length is 13 residues. The CDR3 DNA sequence: TGTGCCAGCAGCGGGACAGGTCGTGAAAAACTGTTTTTT. Protein: CASSGTGREKLFF. The full variable domain, in which reference TRBV25-1 and TRBJ1-4 provide the parts outside the CDR3, is EADIYQTPRYLVIGTGKKITLECSQTMGHDKMYWYQQDPGMELHLIHYSYGVNSTEKGDLSSESTVSRIRTEHFPLTLESARPSHTSQYLCASSGTGREKLFFGSGTQLSVL.

The chain employs TRBV28 and TRBJ2-7, with D possibly TRBD1 on 5 matching bases. V was trimmed by 4 bases and J by 3 bases, leaving 16 bases between them. Per the germline V gene, CDR1 is MDHEN and CDR2 is SYDVKM. The CDR3 extends over 15 amino acids. In DNA, the CDR3 is TGTGCCAGCAGTTACCAGGGCCTCCGGGTCTACGAGCAGTACTTC. It codes for CASSYQGLRVYEQYF.

V gene TRBV19 combines with J gene TRBJ1-4, with D perhaps matching TRBD1 (5 bases). The CDR3 loop spans 16 amino acids. Trimming cost V 5 bases and J 5 bases, with 18 bases left between them. Germline assignment: CDR1 LNHDA and CDR2 SQIVND (reference sequence). The CDR3 DNA is TGTGCCAGTAGTGCTCCTCTCCCAGGGAAGAATGAAAAACTGTTTTTT. Amino acids: CASSAPLPGKNEKLFF.